Detailed here is one TCR beta chain. Its target is not known. The sample comes from a study of vaccination and CD4 T cells after COVID-19. Overall study context: Overlapping spike pools from SARS-CoV-2 and HCoV-NL63, HCoV-OC43 and HCoV-229E served as culture stimuli.

Treatment in this sample: approximately 9-day PBMC culture with coronavirus spike peptide pools or control peptides (ViraFEST assay). Trimming shortened V by 5 bases and J by 4 bases, and 8 bases separated the two germline ends. The CDR3 is made up of 12 amino acids. Germline CDR1 is SEHNR and CDR2 is FQNEAQ (reference sequence). Cultured CD4+ T cell DNA underwent sequencing with the Oncomine TCR Beta short-read assay. Each CDR3 protein is one row after TCRdb ran MiXCR on the PCR reads. Seen here are some 3,000 distinct CDR3 sequences, 75% to 85% observed once, and the top ten hold approximately 30%. Study results and limitations: The study found that a median about 85% of reactive clones in convalescent patients appeared only post-vaccination.

The sequence was obtained from a human donor who had recovered from COVID-19. Sequences were obtained from CD4+ T cells from blood, cultured in vitro. The J gene is TRBJ1-2, the V gene TRBV7-9; D not certain. The CDR3: CASSDSFYGYTF. CDR3 sequence (DNA): TGTGCCAGCAGCGATTCCTTCTATGGCTACACCTTC.